One sample yielded the 17 T cell receptor beta chains listed below, sequenced in a study of T-cell reconstitution after alpha-beta-depleted transplantation in children. During its preparation, the TCRbeta library received unique molecular identifiers. TCRdb ran MiXCR on the PCR reads and lists one entry per CDR3 protein. The repertoire holds 210,000 or so distinct CDR3 sequences, with approximately 9.5% as singletons. The source material was PBMCs from the stem cell graft donor, sampled from the stem cell graft. Receptor source: a human donor who donated a stem cell graft to a child with acute lymphoblastic leukemia.

This clonotype was observed at least ten times. The J gene is TRBJ2-2, the V gene TRBV9, with D unclear. CDR1 and CDR2 (germline): SGDLS, YYNGEE. The V and J ends lost 3 bases and 5 bases respectively, with 5 bases between them. The CDR3 contains 12 residues. The CDR3 nucleotides are TGTGCCAGCAGCGGACAAACCGGGGAGCTGTTTTTT. It specifies CASSGQTGELFF.

The V and J genes are TRBV7-2 and TRBJ2-1, with 7 bases lining up with TRBD1. CDR3 size: 15 residues. V dropped 1 base and J dropped 4; count of bases not matched to a gene: 4. Germline V lookup: CDR1 SGHTA, CDR2 FQGNSA. CDR3 sequence reads: CASSLDQGVYNEQFF. The CDR3 DNA sequence: TGTGCCAGCAGCTTAGATCAGGGGGTATACAATGAGCAGTTCTTC.

This clonotype was counted a few times. V usage is TRBV12-3 or TRBV12-4 and J usage is TRBJ2-5, with 15 bases matching TRBD2. This CDR3 is built from 16 residues. The V gene end was trimmed by 5 bases and the J gene end by 7 bases; junction bases not matched to a gene: 8. CDR3 region: CASSPPRTSGGGTQYF. The CDR3 region has the DNA TGTGCCAGCAGTCCCCCTCGGACTAGCGGGGGGGGGACCCAGTACTTC.

The chain carries TRBV20-1 and TRBJ1-5, with 7 bases that match TRBD1. CDR3 length: 17 amino acids. V shed 4 bases and J 0 bases; nucleotides not matched to a gene: 12. Germline assignment: CDR1 DFQATT and CDR2 SNEGSKA (reference sequence). The CDR3 spells CSATGQPGEYSNQPQHF. Written as DNA, the CDR3 is TGCAGTGCTACGGGACAGCCGGGGGAATATAGCAATCAGCCCCAGCATTTT.

This clonotype was seen once. The CDR3 sequence: CASSEGDSRYGYTF. The CDR3 nucleotides are TGTGCCAGCAGTGAAGGGGACAGCCGCTATGGCTACACCTTC. This chain links TRBV6-1 with TRBJ1-2, with 7 bases fitting TRBD1. CDR1 is MNHNS and CDR2 is SASEGT in the germline V gene. The CDR3 is 14 amino acids. V trimming: 1 base; J trimming: 4 bases; junction bases outside the gene matches: 3.

In its sample, this clonotype was seen a few times. This chain links TRBV7-2 with TRBJ2-3; 14 bases are a match to TRBD2. V shed 3 bases and J 6 bases; nucleotides not matched to a gene: 14. The CDR3 length is 19 residues. Germline CDR1 and CDR2: SGHTA and FQGNSA. This CDR3 is CASSFRTSGGTNALDTQYF. The DNA of the CDR3 is TGTGCCAGCAGCTTTCGGACTAGCGGGGGGACAAACGCTCTCGATACGCAGTATTTT.

This clonotype was observed many times. The chain employs TRBV29-1 and TRBJ1-2; 8 positions agree with TRBD1. The J segment lost 8 bases and the V segment lost 0 bases, leaving 5 bases of the junction unmatched. Looked up from germline, CDR1 is SQVTM and CDR2 is ANQGSEA. The length of the CDR3 is 13 residues. CDR3 DNA: TGCAGCGTTGAAGATTTAGGACAGGGAGGCTACACCTTC. Its protein is CSVEDLGQGGYTF.

This clonotype was recorded many times. V usage is TRBV11-2 and J usage is TRBJ2-2; D is unclear. Deletions cut 1 base from V and 5 bases from J, with 8 bases between. The germline gives CDR1 SGHAT, CDR2 FQNNGV. The CDR3 contains 14 residues. The CDR3 nucleotides read TGTGCCAGCAGCTTAGGGGCTAGGACCGGGGAGCTGTTTTTT. It translates to CASSLGARTGELFF.

This clonotype was found many times. This chain's CDR3 is CASSQDGGAGYEQYF. In DNA form, the CDR3 reads TGCGCCAGCAGCCAAGATGGGGGGGCCGGGTACGAGCAGTACTTC. This chain uses TRBV4-3 with TRBJ2-7; D might be TRBD2 (7 bases). The germline V and J ends were trimmed by 0 bases and 4 bases, with 13 bases remaining between them. The CDR3 is 15 amino acids. The germline gives CDR1 LGHNA, CDR2 YSLEER.

V is TRBV6-1 and J is TRBJ2-1; D may be TRBD2 (5 bases). Trimming shortened V by 6 bases and J by 4 bases, and 13 bases separated the two germline ends. This CDR3 comprises 14 residues. CDR1 MNHNS and CDR2 SASEGT come from the germline V gene. The CDR3 nucleotides are TGTGCCAGCAGGGCTAGCCGGACGTACAATGAGCAGTTCTTC. Its translation is CASRASRTYNEQFF.

This clonotype was recorded a few times. The chain carries TRBV13 and TRBJ2-5, with D perhaps matching TRBD2 (6 bases). The CDR3 sequence is 17 residues long. CDR1 is PRHDT, CDR2 FYEKMQ, per germline (reference sequence). Trimming removed 0 bases from V and 3 bases from J, with 17 bases in between. CDR3 in amino acids: CASSLGTAGPLKETQYF. As DNA, the CDR3 is TGTGCCAGCAGCTTAGGTACGGCGGGACCCCTCAAAGAGACCCAGTACTTC. Using reference TRBV13 and TRBJ2-5 for the parts outside the CDR3, the full variable domain is AAGVIQSPRHLIKEKRETATLKCYPIPRHDTVYWYQQGPGQDPQFLISFYEKMQSDKGSIPDRFSAQQFSDYHSELNMSSLELGDSALYFCASSLGTAGPLKETQYFGPGTRLLVL.

As DNA, the CDR3 is TGTGCCAGTAGTAGAGCAACTAATGAAAAACTGTTTTTT. Translation gives CASSRATNEKLFF. The rearrangement uses TRBV19 and TRBJ1-4, with D unresolved. The CDR3 totals 13 residues. The germline gives CDR1 LNHDA, CDR2 SQIVND (reference sequence). V lost 4 bases and J lost 0, with 3 bases in between. Looking up the rest from reference TRBV19 and TRBJ1-4 gives the full variable domain: DGGITQSPKYLFRKEGQNVTLSCEQNLNHDAMYWYRQDPGQGLRLIYYSQIVNDFQKGDIAEGYSVSREKKESFPLTVTSAQKNPTAFYLCASSRATNEKLFFGSGTQLSVL.

This clonotype was detected only once. The chain recombines TRBV18 with TRBJ1-1; tentatively, D is TRBD1 (5 bases). Germline V CDR1 and CDR2: KGHSH, LQKENI. The CDR3 is 18 residues long. Deletions cut 2 bases from V and 11 bases from J, with 30 bases between. Written as DNA, the CDR3 is TGTGCCAGCTCACCATTCGGGCGGACGTCGGACGCCCAGGGTGAGGCTTTCTTT. It yields the protein CASSPFGRTSDAQGEAFF.

This clonotype has just a few counts. The V gene is TRBV24-1, the J gene TRBJ1-5; D remains unclear. This CDR3 comprises 16 residues. Trimming shortened V by 3 bases and J by 0 bases, and 11 bases separated the two germline ends. Looked up from germline, CDR1 is KGHDR and CDR2 is SFDVKD. The CDR3 sequence: CATSDLQSHSNQPQHF. The DNA for the CDR3 is TGTGCCACCAGTGATCTCCAGAGTCATAGCAATCAGCCCCAGCATTTT.

This clonotype has a count of ten or more. The gene calls are TRBV12-3 or TRBV12-4 and TRBJ2-2; D is undetermined. There are 13 residues in the CDR3. V was cut by 3 bases and J by 6 bases, with 8 bases left in between. The CDR3 sequence is CASSFSGPGELFF. Here the CDR3 DNA reads TGTGCCAGCAGTTTCAGTGGTCCCGGGGAGCTGTTTTTT.

This clonotype was seen ten or more times. This rearrangement joins TRBV12-3 or TRBV12-4 to TRBJ2-1, with a possible D match to TRBD2 (5 bases). V was cut by 2 bases and J by 7 bases, with 12 bases left in between. The CDR3 has 14 amino acids. The CDR3 loop is CASSLLSRENEQFF. The CDR3 bases are TGTGCCAGCAGTTTATTATCTCGGGAAAATGAGCAGTTCTTC.

The sample holds many counts of this clonotype. The chain employs TRBV12-3 or TRBV12-4 and TRBJ1-5, with D unresolved. The CDR3 totals 15 residues. V was cut by 6 bases and J by 3 bases, with 15 bases left in between. Here the CDR3 reads CASSPSGRYNQPQHF. In DNA form, the CDR3 reads TGTGCCAGCAGCCCATCAGGACGGTACAATCAGCCCCAGCATTTT.